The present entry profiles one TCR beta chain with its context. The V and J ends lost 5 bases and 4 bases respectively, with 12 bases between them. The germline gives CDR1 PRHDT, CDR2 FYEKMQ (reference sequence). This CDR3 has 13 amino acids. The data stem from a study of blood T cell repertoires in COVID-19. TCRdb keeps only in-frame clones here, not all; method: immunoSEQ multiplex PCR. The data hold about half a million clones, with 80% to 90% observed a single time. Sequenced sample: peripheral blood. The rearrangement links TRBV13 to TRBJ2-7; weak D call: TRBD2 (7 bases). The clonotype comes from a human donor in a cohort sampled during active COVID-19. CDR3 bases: TGTGCCAGCAGCCCGCGGGGGCAGTACGAGCAGTACTTC. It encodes CASSPRGQYEQYF.